These 28 T cell receptor beta chains originate from one sample sequenced in a study of glioma-infiltrating T cells after dendritic cell vaccination. Sample time point: after dendritic cell vaccination, including at tumor progression/relapse. TCRdb's copy holds only in-frame clones and misses some; the assay was immunoSEQ multiplex PCR. The sample records approximately 90,000 clones, around four fifths being singletons. Sequenced material: blood, taken after dendritic cell vaccination. Source of these receptors: a human donor with glioblastoma.

The table lists this clone with a few counts. The chain recombines TRBV5-1 with TRBJ1-2, with 8 bases identical to TRBD1. Germline V gene lookup returns CDR1 SGHRS and CDR2 YFSETQ. The J segment lost 3 bases and the V segment lost 0 bases, leaving 4 bases of the junction unmatched. This CDR3 is built from 15 residues. The CDR3: CASSLAETGDYGYTF. The CDR3 bases are TGCGCCAGCAGCTTGGCCGAGACAGGGGACTATGGCTACACCTTC.

The CDR3, as DNA: TGTGCCAGCAGTCAAAGGGGTAGTCGGGAGGGTTCCTACAATGAGCAGTTCTTC. This gives the protein CASSQRGSREGSYNEQFF. The gene calls are TRBV14 and TRBJ2-1; 8 nucleotides match TRBD2. Germline V gene data show CDR1 as SGHDN and CDR2 as FVKESK. CDR3 length equals 18 residues. V was pared by 6 bases and J by 1 base, with 14 bases of the junction left unmatched.

The V and J genes are TRBV4-1 and TRBJ1-2, with 7 bases identical to TRBD1. Trimming cost V 3 bases and J 4 bases; bases outside gene matches: 11. Germline V lookup: CDR1 MGHRA, CDR2 YSYEKL. This CDR3 contains 16 residues. CDR3 nucleotide sequence: TGCGCCAGCAGCCAGGCTCCGGGACAGATCTTCTATGGCTACACCTTC. This gives the protein CASSQAPGQIFYGYTF.

The V call is TRBV7-9, the J call TRBJ1-1, with D possibly matching TRBD1 (6 bases). The CDR3 sequence is 15 residues long. V was cut by 3 bases and J by 0 bases, with 11 bases left in between. The germline gives CDR1 SEHNR, CDR2 FQNEAQ (reference sequence). This chain's CDR3 is CASSFLTGVNTEAFF. The CDR3 DNA sequence: TGTGCCAGCAGCTTCCTGACAGGAGTGAACACTGAAGCTTTCTTT.

The rearrangement links TRBV4-1 to TRBJ2-4; 7 bases align to TRBD1. The CDR3 runs to 14 residues. Germline-derived CDR1 and CDR2 are MGHRA and YSYEKL. J was trimmed by 6 bases and V by 4 bases; bases with no gene match: 6. The CDR3 nucleotides are TGCGCCAGCAGCCGCCCGGGACAGAGAAACATTCAGTACTTC. Amino acids: CASSRPGQRNIQYF.

The J gene is TRBJ2-4, the V gene TRBV6-4; TRBD2 aligns across 7 bases. Per the germline V gene, CDR1 is MRHNA and CDR2 is SNTAGT. Trimming at V came to 2 bases and at J to 6 bases, leaving 22 bases not matched to a gene. The CDR3 is 20 amino acids. The CDR3 region is CASSDPREGSESQNINIQYF. CDR3 sequence (DNA): TGTGCCAGCAGTGACCCCAGGGAGGGTTCCGAGTCCCAAAATATAAACATTCAGTACTTC.

In regard to this clone: The limits of the CDR3 on the DNA are not certain, so only TCRdb's listed CDR3 is given. The V call is TRBV9, the J call TRBJ2-2; the D call in the table, TRBD2, was not verified against the DNA. A total of 16 residues make up the CDR3, ends included. The germline V gene encodes CDR1 SGDLS and CDR2 YYNGEE. CDR3: CASSVARELRAGELFF.

This chain connects TRBV2 to TRBJ2-5; D may be TRBD1 (5 bases). CDR1 is SNHLY and CDR2 is FYNNEI in the germline V gene. The CDR3 length is 15 residues. Trimming took off 6 bases at V and 4 bases at J, with 18 bases between the two ends. The CDR3 nucleotides are TGTGCCAGCAGGGGTAGAGCACAGGATTTAGAGACCCAGTACTTC. Encoded protein: CASRGRAQDLETQYF. Full variable domain (missing parts from reference TRBV2 and TRBJ2-5): EPEVTQTPSHQVTQMGQEVILRCVPISNHLYFYWYRQILGQKVEFLVSFYNNEISEKSEIFDDQFSVERPDGSNFTLKIRSTKLEDSAMYFCASRGRAQDLETQYFGPGTRLLVL.

CDR3 sequence reads: CASSARGLPTNEQFF. DNA of the CDR3: TGTGCCAGCAGCGCCCGGGGACTCCCAACCAATGAGCAGTTCTTC. The chain is built from TRBV7-9 and TRBJ2-1, with D possibly matching TRBD2 (6 bases). The CDR3 consists of 15 residues. Per germline, CDR1 SEHNR and CDR2 FQNEAQ (reference sequence). Trimming removed 5 bases at V and 6 bases at J, with 17 bases between.

The V and J genes are TRBV7-6 and TRBJ1-4, with D tentatively TRBD1 (6 bases). Trimming removed 5 bases at V and 3 bases at J, with 10 bases between. The CDR3 extends over 14 amino acids. The germline CDR1 and CDR2 sequences are SGHVS and FNYEAQ. CDR3 nucleotide sequence: TGTGCCAGCAGCCGAGGGGGATCTAATGAAAAACTGTTTTTT. Its translation is CASSRGGSNEKLFF. The full variable domain, completed using reference TRBV7-6 and TRBJ1-4, is GAGVSQSPRYKVTKRGQDVALRCDPISGHVSLYWYRQALGQGPEFLTYFNYEAQQDKSGLPNDRFSAERPEGSISTLTIQRTEQRDSAMYRCASSRGGSNEKLFFGSGTQLSVL.

The CDR3 is CASSRTSGPTYEQYV. DNA for the CDR3: TGTGCCAGCAGTCGTACTAGCGGCCCTACCTACGAGCAGTACGTC. The chain links TRBV6-6 to TRBJ2-7; 8 nucleotides agree with TRBD2. This CDR3 contains 15 residues. In germline, CDR1 is MNHNY, CDR2 SVGAGI (reference sequence). V trimming: 5 bases; J trimming: 2 bases; junction bases outside the gene matches: 8.

V gene TRBV5-6 combines with J gene TRBJ1-1; possible D gene TRBD1, 5 bases. The CDR3 is made up of 15 amino acids. The V gene's germline CDR1 is SGHDT and CDR2 YYEEEE. V lost 4 bases and J 3 bases, leaving 16 bases between the germline ends. CDR3 loop: CASSPGGREYTEAFF. For the CDR3, the DNA is TGTGCCAGCAGCCCGGGGGGAAGGGAGTACACTGAAGCTTTCTTT.

The V gene is TRBV18, the J gene TRBJ2-6; 10 nucleotides agree with TRBD1. This CDR3 region has 18 residues. Germline V gene data show CDR1 as KGHSH and CDR2 as LQKENI. J lost 3 bases, V lost 3 bases, and 8 bases had no gene match. The DNA of the CDR3 is TGTGCCAGCTCACCCCGACAGGGGGCGAAGAGTGGGGCCAACGTCCTGACTTTC. Translated, it gives CASSPRQGAKSGANVLTF.

Here the CDR3 DNA reads TGTGCCAGCAGCTCTGCGGGAGGGAGCACAGATACGCAGTATTTT. Residues: CASSSAGGSTDTQYF. This rearrangement joins TRBV7-3 to TRBJ2-3; 9 positions match TRBD2. The length of the CDR3 is 15 residues. The ends lost 4 bases at V and 0 bases at J; junction bases unmatched: 2. CDR1 SGHTA and CDR2 FQGTGA come from the germline V gene.

The V and J genes are TRBV19 and TRBJ1-5, with D possibly TRBD1 on 6 matching bases. The CDR3 length is 15 residues. Per germline, CDR1 LNHDA and CDR2 SQIVND (reference sequence). Trimming removed 6 bases at V and 1 base at J, with 13 bases between. The CDR3 DNA is TGTGCCAGTAGCCGACAGGTCATAAGCAATCAGCCCCAGCATTTT. Translated: CASSRQVISNQPQHF.

The CDR3 loop reads CASSDSGTGRSYEQYF. CDR3 in DNA: TGTGCCAGCAGCGACTCCGGGACAGGGCGTTCCTACGAGCAGTACTTC. V is TRBV5-4 and J is TRBJ2-7; TRBD1 aligns across 9 bases. From germline, CDR1 is SGHNT and CDR2 YYREEE (reference sequence). J gave up 1 base and V 4 bases, and 9 bases lay outside the gene matches. This CDR3 has 16 amino acids.

The V call is TRBV4-1, the J call TRBJ1-4; D might be TRBD1 (5 bases). The CDR3 covers 15 residues. The V end lost 3 bases, the J end lost 10 bases, and 18 bases lay between the germline ends. The germline V gene encodes CDR1 MGHRA and CDR2 YSYEKL. CDR3 residues: CASSQGGASGLKLFF. The CDR3 bases are TGCGCCAGCAGCCAGGGGGGTGCCTCCGGCCTAAAACTGTTTTTT.

The J gene is TRBJ1-4, the V gene TRBV9; no clear D gene. Germline CDR1 and CDR2: SGDLS and YYNGEE. The CDR3 sequence is 14 residues long. The V gene lost 4 bases and the J gene lost 11 bases, with 18 bases spanning the gap. The CDR3 region is CASSPEGVARKLFF. In DNA, the CDR3 is TGTGCCAGCAGCCCCGAGGGCGTCGCCAGGAAACTGTTTTTT.

The chain joins TRBV15 to TRBJ1-2, with TRBD1 matching 8 bases. CDR1 is LNHNV, CDR2 YYDKDF, per germline (reference sequence). The junction had 10 bases not matched to a gene; V was cut back by 0 bases and J by 4 bases. The CDR3 contains 17 residues. CDR3 nucleotide sequence: TGTGCCACCAGCAGAGATCCCCGACAGGGGTTAAGCTATGGCTACACCTTC. Translating gives CATSRDPRQGLSYGYTF.

V usage is TRBV5-6 and J usage is TRBJ1-5; 8 bases align to TRBD1. Germline loops: CDR1 SGHDT, CDR2 YYEEEE. This CDR3 is built from 14 residues. V lost 5 bases to trimming and J lost 5 bases; unmatched junction nucleotides: 6. The CDR3 DNA follows: TGTGCCAGCAGTTACAGGGGGGGGGATCAGCCCCAGCATTTT. This gives the protein CASSYRGGDQPQHF.

The rearrangement links TRBV19 to TRBJ2-7; 8 bases are shared with TRBD1. This CDR3 has 16 amino acids. Germline V gene lookup returns CDR1 LNHDA and CDR2 SQIVND (reference sequence). J gave up 4 bases and V 2 bases, and 10 bases lay outside the gene matches. DNA for the CDR3: TGTGCCAGTAGTATAAATGCCGCAGGGGGCTTGTACGAGCAGTACTTC. Residues: CASSINAAGGLYEQYF.

This rearrangement joins TRBV7-9 to TRBJ1-6, with 7 bases lining up with TRBD1. This CDR3 comprises 14 residues. V shed 5 bases and J 9 bases; nucleotides not matched to a gene: 7. Germline CDR1 is SEHNR and CDR2 is FQNEAQ (reference sequence). As DNA, the CDR3 is TGTGCCAGCAGCCCTGAACAGGGGACTTCACCCCTCCACTTT. As protein: CASSPEQGTSPLHF.

This clone was detected once. This rearrangement joins TRBV5-4 to TRBJ2-3, with 9 positions matching TRBD1. The CDR3 consists of 15 residues. Germline V gives CDR1 SGHNT, CDR2 YYREEE (reference sequence). Losses at the gene ends were 2 bases for V and 4 bases for J; bases not matched to a gene: 5. The CDR3 region is CASSFGTGKADTQYF. In DNA form, the CDR3 reads TGTGCCAGCAGCTTCGGGACAGGGAAGGCAGATACGCAGTATTTT.

The chain joins TRBV2 to TRBJ2-2; a weak D match, TRBD1 (6 bases). Germline CDR1 SNHLY, CDR2 FYNNEI. CDR3 size: 14 residues. The germline V and J ends were trimmed by 8 bases and 6 bases, with 16 bases remaining between them. CDR3 sequence (DNA): TGTGCCAGCCGAGGGACATCAAGTCCCGGGGAGCTGTTTTTT. Translation gives CASRGTSSPGELFF.

This sequence joins TRBV2 and TRBJ1-2; tentative D call: TRBD1 (6 bases). Germline CDR1 is SNHLY and CDR2 is FYNNEI. This CDR3 region has 14 residues. Trimming took 3 bases from V and 4 from J, leaving 12 bases between them. This CDR3 is CASSESGAIYGYTF. As DNA, the CDR3 is TGTGCCAGCAGTGAGTCAGGGGCTATCTATGGCTACACCTTC.

The rearrangement links TRBV27 to TRBJ2-5; 11 nucleotides agree with TRBD1. Germline V lookup: CDR1 MNHEY, CDR2 SMNVEV (reference sequence). The CDR3 loop spans 18 amino acids. The trim removed 6 bases at V and 1 base at J, leaving 13 bases unmatched. The CDR3 DNA sequence: TGTGCCAGCAGGACAGGACAGGGGGCGATTAATTTCCAAGAGACCCAGTACTTC. Protein: CASRTGQGAINFQETQYF.

The chain has TRBV5-1 and TRBJ2-3; possible D gene TRBD1, 6 bases. Trimming removed 3 bases from V and 0 bases from J, with 23 bases in between. The germline V gene has CDR1 SGHRS and CDR2 YFSETQ. The CDR3 is 19 residues long. The CDR3: CASSSIRTEGSRSTDTQYF. CDR3 bases: TGCGCCAGCAGCTCGATCAGGACAGAGGGGAGCCGAAGCACAGATACGCAGTATTTT.

The genes are TRBV7-2 and TRBJ2-7; 7 positions agree with TRBD2. The CDR3 contains 15 residues. The V gene's germline CDR1 is SGHTA and CDR2 FQGNSA. The V and J ends lost 0 bases and 0 bases, in that order; junction bases with no gene match: 2. The DNA of the CDR3 is TGTGCCAGCAGCTTAGCGGGGGGGATCTCCTACGAGCAGTACTTC. Translation gives CASSLAGGISYEQYF.